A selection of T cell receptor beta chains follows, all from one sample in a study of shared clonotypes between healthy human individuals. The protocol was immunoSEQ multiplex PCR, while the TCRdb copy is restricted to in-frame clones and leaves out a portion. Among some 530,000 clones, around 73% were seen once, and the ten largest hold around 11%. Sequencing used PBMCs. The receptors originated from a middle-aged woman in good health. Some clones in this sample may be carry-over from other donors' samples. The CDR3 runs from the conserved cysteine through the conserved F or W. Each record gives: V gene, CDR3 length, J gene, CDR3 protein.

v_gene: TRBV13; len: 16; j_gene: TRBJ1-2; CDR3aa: CASSIKPRGRYYGYTF
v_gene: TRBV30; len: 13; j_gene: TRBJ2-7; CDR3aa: CAWSSDGTYEQYF
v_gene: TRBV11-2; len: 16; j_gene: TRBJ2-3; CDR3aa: CASSLVAGGPPDTQYF
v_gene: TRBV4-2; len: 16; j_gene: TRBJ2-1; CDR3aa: CASSQGLAGVYNEQFF
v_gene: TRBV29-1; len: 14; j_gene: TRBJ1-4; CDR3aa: CSVETVAADEKLFF
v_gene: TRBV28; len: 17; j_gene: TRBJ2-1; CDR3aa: CASRGNEAGVAYNEQFF
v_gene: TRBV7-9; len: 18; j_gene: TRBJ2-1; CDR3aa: CASSATAGTSGSYNEQFF
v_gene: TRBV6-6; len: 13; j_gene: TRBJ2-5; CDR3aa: CASSPSPGETQYF
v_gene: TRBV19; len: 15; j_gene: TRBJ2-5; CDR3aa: CASSIQQGTQETQYF
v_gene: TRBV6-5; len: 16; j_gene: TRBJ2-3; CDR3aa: CASSYIRVSSTDTQYF
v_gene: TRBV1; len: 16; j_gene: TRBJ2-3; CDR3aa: CTSSQARDRCTDTQYF
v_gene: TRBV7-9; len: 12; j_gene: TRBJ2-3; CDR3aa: CASSLPRDTQYF
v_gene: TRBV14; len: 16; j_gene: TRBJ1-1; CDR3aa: CASSQASWEQGFEAFF
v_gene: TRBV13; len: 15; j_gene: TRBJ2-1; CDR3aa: CASSFSSGKYNEQFF
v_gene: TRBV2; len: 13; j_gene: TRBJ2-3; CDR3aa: CASSVWTTDTQYF
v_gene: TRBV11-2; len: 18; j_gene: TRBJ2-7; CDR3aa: CASSLAPRGSSSSYEQYF
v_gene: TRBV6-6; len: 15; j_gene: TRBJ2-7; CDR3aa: CASSLKTSGTYEQYF
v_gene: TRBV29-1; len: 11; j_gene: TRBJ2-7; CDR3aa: CSVGRDYEQYF
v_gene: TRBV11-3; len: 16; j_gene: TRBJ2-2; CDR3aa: CASSIGQGARTGELFF
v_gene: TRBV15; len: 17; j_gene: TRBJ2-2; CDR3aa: CATSRGVPGVNTGELFF
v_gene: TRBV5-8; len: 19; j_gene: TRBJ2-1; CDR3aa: CASSLGPRLAGYSYNEQFF
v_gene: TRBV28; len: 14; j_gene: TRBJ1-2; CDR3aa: CASSSRDSHRGYTF
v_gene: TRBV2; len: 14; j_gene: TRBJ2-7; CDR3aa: CASRKIQGTYEQYF
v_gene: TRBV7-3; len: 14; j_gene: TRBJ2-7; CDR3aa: CASSSSGGDYEQYF
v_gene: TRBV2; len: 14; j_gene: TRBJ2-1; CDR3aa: CASSGPSGSLEQFF
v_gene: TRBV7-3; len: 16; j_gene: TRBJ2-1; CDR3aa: CASSFEVAGVLDEQFF
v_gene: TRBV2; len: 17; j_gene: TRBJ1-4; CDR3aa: CASTRQGPSATNEKLFF
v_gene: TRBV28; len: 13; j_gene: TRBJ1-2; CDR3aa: CASSLGGAYGYTF
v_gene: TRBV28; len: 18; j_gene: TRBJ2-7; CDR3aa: CASSPSLSVGPNSYEQYF